This T cell receptor (beta chain) was sequenced during a study of identical twins. cDNA carried unique molecular identifiers, and a universal primer site was added by template switching. One entry per CDR3 protein, called by TCRdb with MiXCR from the 5' RACE reads. Of under 900,000 distinct CDR3 sequences listed, 18% are singletons. This sample also belongs to another study, concerning T cells expressing NK-cell markers. That source notes: Anti-gamma-delta TCR antibody use in several experiments restricted sorting to alpha-beta TCR T cells. The study did not resolve the HCMV specificity of expanded NKG2C+ T cell clones.

Material for sequencing was PBMCs. The TCR originated in a woman younger than 30 in good health.

The CDR3 nucleotides are TGTGCCAGTAGTAACGGGATGAACACTGAAGCTTTCTTT. As protein: CASSNGMNTEAFF. The V and J genes are TRBV19 and TRBJ1-1; D is ambiguous. The CDR3 runs 13 residues. In germline, CDR1 is LNHDA, CDR2 SQIVND (reference sequence). The ends were cut back, 4 bases at V and 0 bases at J, with 6 bases in the middle.